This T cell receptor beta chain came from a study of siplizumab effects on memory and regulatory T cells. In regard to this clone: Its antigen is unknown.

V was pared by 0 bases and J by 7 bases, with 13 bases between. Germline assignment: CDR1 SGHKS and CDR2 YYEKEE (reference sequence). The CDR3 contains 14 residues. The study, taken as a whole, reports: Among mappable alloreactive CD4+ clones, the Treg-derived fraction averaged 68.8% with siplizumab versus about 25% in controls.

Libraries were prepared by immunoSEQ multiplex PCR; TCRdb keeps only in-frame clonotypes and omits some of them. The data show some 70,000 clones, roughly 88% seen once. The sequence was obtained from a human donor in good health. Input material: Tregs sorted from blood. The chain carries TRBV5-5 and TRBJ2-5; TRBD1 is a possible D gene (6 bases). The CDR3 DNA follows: TGTGCCAGCAGCTTGGACAGGGAGTTCGGGACCCAGTACTTC. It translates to CASSLDREFGTQYF.